Listed below are T cell receptor beta chains from one sample, sequenced in a study of T cell responses to AZD1222 COVID-19 vaccine. Sequencing used immunoSEQ multiplex PCR; TCRdb keeps in-frame clones, though not all of them. The profile shows 100,000 to 120,000 clones, roughly 90% of them singletons. Sample: peripheral blood, taken 28 days after the second AZD1222 dose. The source is an adult who received the AZD1222 COVID-19 vaccine. CDR3s include the opening cysteine and the closing phenylalanine or tryptophan. Fields, in order: V gene, D gene, J gene, clone size, CDR3 protein, CDR3 DNA. D genes are given only for firm matches. Where a row states a size, it is once, few, many or the class of an expanded clone; other rows omit it.

>TRBV12-3/TRBV12-4|.|TRBJ1-5|.
CASSLWENQPQHF
TGTGCCAGCAGTTTATGGGAAAATCAGCCCCAGCATTTT
>TRBV5-1|.|TRBJ1-1|.
CASSRQGQNTEAFF
TGCGCCAGCAGCCGCCAGGGACAGAACACTGAAGCTTTCTTT
>TRBV10-3|TRBD1|TRBJ1-4|.
CAISESGTVNEKLFF
TGTGCCATCAGTGAGTCGGGGACAGTAAATGAAAAACTGTTTTTT
>TRBV28|TRBD1|TRBJ1-1|.
CASRPTGETTEAFF
TGTGCCAGCCGCCCAACAGGGGAGACCACTGAAGCTTTCTTT
>TRBV18|.|TRBJ1-6|.
CASSPNQGSAYNSPLHF
TGTGCCAGCTCACCAAACCAGGGGTCTGCCTATAATTCACCCCTCCACTTT
>TRBV7-2|.|TRBJ2-7|.
CASSYVEGGREQYF
TGTGCCAGCAGTTATGTTGAGGGAGGAAGGGAGCAGTACTTC
>TRBV6-1|TRBD1|TRBJ1-1|.
CASSEVGGAKTEAFF
TGTGCCAGCAGTGAAGTAGGGGGCGCTAAAACTGAAGCTTTCTTT
>TRBV18|.|TRBJ1-2|.
CASSLQGNPDYGYTF
TGTGCCAGCTCCTTACAGGGTAACCCTGACTATGGCTACACCTTC
>TRBV15|TRBD2|TRBJ2-7|.
CATRPGLAVYEQYF
TGTGCCACACGACCGGGACTAGCGGTCTACGAGCAGTACTTC
>TRBV20-1|.|TRBJ1-2|.
CSAKTGYGYTF
TGCAGTGCAAAGACAGGATATGGCTACACCTTC
>TRBV2|.|TRBJ2-2|.
CASSELRSTGELFF
TGTGCCAGCAGTGAACTCAGATCCACCGGGGAGCTGTTTTTT
>TRBV6-6|TRBD1|TRBJ1-5|.
CATSTGGIQPQHF
TGTGCCACCTCCACAGGGGGCATTCAGCCCCAGCATTTT
>TRBV18|TRBD2|TRBJ2-1|.
CASSPPGTSAYNEQFF
TGTGCCAGCTCACCCCCGGGGACTAGCGCCTACAATGAGCAGTTCTTC
>TRBV30|TRBD1|TRBJ1-4|.
CAWGTGLRNEKLFF
TGTGCCTGGGGGACAGGGTTAAGGAATGAAAAACTGTTTTTT
>TRBV19|TRBD2|TRBJ2-3|.
CASSSKRGASTDTQYF
TGTGCCAGTAGTTCTAAGCGGGGGGCTAGCACAGATACGCAGTATTTT
>TRBV7-3|TRBD2|TRBJ2-2|once
CASSPNSGGSDTGELFF
TGTGCCAGCAGCCCAAATAGCGGGGGGAGCGACACCGGGGAGCTGTTTTTT
>TRBV6-6|.|TRBJ2-7|.
CASRPLGGYEQYF
TGTGCCAGCAGACCCCTCGGGGGTTACGAGCAGTACTTC
>TRBV19|.|TRBJ2-7|.
CASRPGQNSYEQYF
TGTGCCTCCAGACCGGGACAAAACTCCTACGAGCAGTACTTC
>TRBV10-3|.|TRBJ1-3|.
CAISDPRAGNTIYF
TGTGCCATCAGTGATCCTCGGGCTGGAAACACCATATATTTT
>TRBV27|TRBD2|TRBJ2-3|.
CASRRTSGGQDTDTQYF
TGTGCCAGCAGACGGACTAGCGGGGGCCAGGACACAGATACGCAGTATTTT
>TRBV27|TRBD1|TRBJ1-1|.
CASSLRPETGDTEAFF
TGTGCCAGCAGTTTACGGCCTGAAACAGGGGACACTGAAGCTTTCTTT
>TRBV5-4|TRBD1|TRBJ2-1|.
CASSSGQGARSYNEQFF
TGTGCCAGCAGCTCGGGACAGGGGGCGCGTTCCTACAATGAGCAGTTCTTC
>TRBV2|.|TRBJ1-2|.
CASGQDTASNYGYTF
TGTGCCAGCGGCCAAGACACGGCCTCTAACTATGGCTACACCTTC
>TRBV19|.|TRBJ2-5|.
CASKGEGAWETQYF
TGTGCCAGTAAGGGCGAGGGCGCGTGGGAGACCCAGTACTTC
>TRBV2|.|TRBJ1-5|.
CASSDDRYYGEPQHF
TGTGCCAGCAGTGACGATAGGTACTACGGGGAGCCCCAGCATTTT
>TRBV10-1|.|TRBJ2-7|.
CASSRDSNAYEQYF
TGCGCCAGCAGCCGGGACTCCAACGCCTACGAGCAGTACTTC
>TRBV27|.|TRBJ1-5|.
CASSPGEGWQPQHF
TGTGCCAGCAGCCCCGGTGAGGGCTGGCAGCCCCAGCATTTT
>TRBV5-5|.|TRBJ2-7|.
CASSFIDEQYF
TGTGCCAGCAGCTTCATAGATGAGCAGTACTTC
>TRBV18|TRBD1|TRBJ1-5|.
CASSPSEQGAGQPQHF
TGTGCCAGCTCACCATCCGAACAGGGGGCCGGGCAGCCCCAGCATTTT
>TRBV7-9|.|TRBJ2-7|.
CASSFSIGYRPYEQYF
TGTGCCAGCAGCTTTAGTATTGGGTACCGACCCTACGAGCAGTACTTC
>TRBV9|TRBD1|TRBJ1-6|.
CASSVGTGGQSSPLHF
TGTGCCAGCAGCGTTGGGACAGGGGGCCAAAGCTCACCCCTCCACTTT
>TRBV11-2|.|TRBJ2-7|.
CASSPLGVAPYEQYF
TGTGCCAGCAGCCCCCTAGGTGTGGCACCCTACGAGCAGTACTTC
>TRBV18|.|TRBJ2-5|.
CASSQSRDAYGTQYF
TGTGCCAGCTCACAGTCCCGGGACGCCTACGGGACCCAGTACTTC
>TRBV5-1|.|TRBJ1-1|.
CASSTQGQLRSIQNTEAFF
TGCGCCAGCAGCACCCAAGGACAGCTAAGATCAATACAGAACACTGAAGCTTTCTTT
>TRBV13|.|TRBJ2-7|.
CASSPPRSYEQYF
TGTGCCAGCAGCCCTCCAAGGTCCTACGAGCAGTACTTC
>TRBV7-2|.|TRBJ2-6|once
CASSFSSGANVLTF
TGTGCCAGCAGCTTCAGCTCTGGGGCCAACGTCCTGACTTTC